What follows describes a single TCR beta chain. Germline V gene lookup returns CDR1 KGHSH and CDR2 LQKENI. V lost 3 bases and J lost 3; bases outside the gene matches: 10. The CDR3 is 16 amino acids. The data were obtained in a study of blood T cell repertoires in COVID-19. Study-wide context: COVID-19 samples collected from the United States, Italy and Spain covered acute and convalescent phases. PBMCs, B-cell-depleted T cells, or T cells provided the cDNA or gDNA that made up the material.

Patients at the Seattle site were enrolled during active infection and followed longitudinally. As processed by the authors: It was from reference gene primer amplification that nucleated cell counts were estimated. Produced via immunoSEQ multiplex PCR; TCRdb's table is partial and in-frame only. The V and J calls and clone size are taken from that table; D and trimming were inferred from the DNA. The sample contains some 290,000 clones, less than 90% of which appear only once. The chain links TRBV18 to TRBJ1-1; 7 nucleotides align to TRBD1. This sequence was found in a woman between 25 and 40 years old with COVID-19, enrolled during active disease. Sequencing was performed on peripheral blood. CDR3 DNA: TGTGCCAGCTCACCTAGAATACAGGGGTGGGACACTGAAGCTTTCTTT. Amino acid sequence: CASSPRIQGWDTEAFF.